This entry lists 3 T cell receptor beta chains sequenced from one sample in a study of blood T cell repertoires in COVID-19. The data were produced by immunoSEQ multiplex PCR, yet TCRdb's version contains in-frame clones alone and is incomplete. The profile shows about 290,000 clones, about 90% of them singletons. The specimen was peripheral blood. These TCRs come from a woman aged 25 to 39 with COVID-19, enrolled during active disease.

V usage is TRBV7-2 and J usage is TRBJ2-7; D is ambiguous. The CDR3 contains 12 residues. Trimming shortened V by 1 base and J by 4 bases, and 5 bases separated the two germline ends. Germline CDR1 is SGHTA and CDR2 is FQGNSA. The CDR3, as DNA: TGTGCCAGCAGCTTAGTTTCTTACGAGCAGTACTTC. This gives the protein CASSLVSYEQYF.

The rearrangement joins TRBV6-4 to TRBJ2-6; D is possibly TRBD2 (5 bases). V lost 4 bases and J lost 4, with 5 bases in between. Germline V gene lookup returns CDR1 MRHNA and CDR2 SNTAGT. The CDR3 spans 13 residues. The CDR3 DNA is TGTGCCAGCAGTGCGGGAGGGGCCAACGTCCTGACTTTC. It translates to CASSAGGANVLTF.

The V and J genes are TRBV5-1 and TRBJ1-2; TRBD1 matches 9 bases. The germline CDR1 and CDR2 sequences are SGHRS and YFSETQ. This CDR3 spans 15 amino acids. After removal of 3 bases from V and 6 bases from J, the junction contained 9 bases not matched to a gene. The CDR3 DNA sequence: TGCGCCAGCAGCTCCCGGGACAGGGTGTTGGATGGCTACACCTTC. Translation: CASSSRDRVLDGYTF.